The rows below give T cell receptor beta chains drawn from one sample of a study of blood T cell repertoires in COVID-19. The repertoire was sequenced with immunoSEQ multiplex PCR; TCRdb's copy has only in-frame clones and lacks some. The sample lists 150,000 to 200,000 clones, approximately 90% occurring once. The sequencing sample was made of peripheral blood. Receptors were obtained from a woman in her 30s with active or convalescent COVID-19. CDR3s include the opening cysteine and the closing phenylalanine or tryptophan. The D gene is left open where the match is weak. Expanded clones are given a class, and other clones once, few, many or no size at all.

v_call,d_call,j_call,clone_size,cdr3_nt,cdr3_aa
TRBV5-4,TRBD2,TRBJ2-1,-,TGTGCCAGCAGCTTGTCTCGGACTAGCGGATTATACAATGAGCAGTTCTTC,CASSLSRTSGLYNEQFF
TRBV7-6,-,TRBJ2-7,-,TGTGCCAGCAGCTTAGGAGGTGATACCTACGAGCAGTACTTC,CASSLGGDTYEQYF
TRBV6-5,-,TRBJ1-1,-,TGTGCCAGCCGTAACAGGTCAGAAGCTTTCTTT,CASRNRSEAFF
TRBV6-1,TRBD1,TRBJ1-4,-,TGTGCCAGCAGTGAAGCCAGGACAGGAGGTGAAAAACTGTTTTTT,CASSEARTGGEKLFF
TRBV7-7,TRBD2,TRBJ2-3,-,TGTGCTAGCAGCCAGACTAGCGGGGGGTTAGATACGCAGTATTTT,CASSQTSGGLDTQYF
TRBV4-2,TRBD1,TRBJ2-7,-,TGTGCCAGCAGCCTCCCCCCGGGACAGGGGCCGAGGGAGCAGTACTTC,CASSLPPGQGPREQYF
TRBV28,-,TRBJ1-3,-,TGTGCCAGCAGTTTGTCTCAGGCGGGGAACACCATATATTTT,CASSLSQAGNTIYF
TRBV12-3/TRBV12-4,-,TRBJ1-2,-,TGTGCCGTCGGGGGTTATGGCTACACCTTC,CAVGGYGYTF
TRBV23-1,-,TRBJ1-1,-,TGCGCCAGCAGTCAATCTGGTAGCACTGAAGCTTTCTTT,CASSQSGSTEAFF
TRBV28,-,TRBJ1-2,-,TGTGCCAGCAGGGGCCTCTATGGCTACACCTTC,CASRGLYGYTF
TRBV3-1/TRBV3-2,TRBD1,TRBJ1-4,-,TGTGCCAGCAGCCAAGGGTCAGCGGGACAGGGGTTGGGTAATGAAAAACTGTTTTTT,CASSQGSAGQGLGNEKLFF
TRBV2,-,TRBJ1-5,once,TGTGCCAGCAGACAGGGTCGAGGCAATCAGCCCCAGCATTTT,CASRQGRGNQPQHF
TRBV5-1,-,TRBJ2-5,once,TGCGCCAGCAGCTTGTCAGGGGTCGAGGAGACCCAGTACTTC,CASSLSGVEETQYF
TRBV5-4,TRBD2,TRBJ2-7,-,TGTGCCAGCAGCTCGGGAGGGGGGGTCTACGAGCAGTACTTC,CASSSGGGVYEQYF
TRBV28,TRBD1,TRBJ1-6,few,TGTGCCAGCAGTCGCCTTCAACCGGGACAGGGCCCACCCCTCCACTTT,CASSRLQPGQGPPLHF
TRBV11-2,-,TRBJ2-7,-,TGTGCCAGCAGCTTAGGCCCGAGCTCCCCCTACGAGCAGTACTTC,CASSLGPSSPYEQYF
TRBV6-5,TRBD2,TRBJ2-1,-,TGTGCCAGCAGTTGGACTAGCGGGGTCTCCTACAATGAGCAGTTCTTC,CASSWTSGVSYNEQFF
TRBV27,-,TRBJ2-1,-,TGTGCCAGCAGTTTATCCTCCCGAGACTATCGTTACAATGAGCAGTTCTTC,CASSLSSRDYRYNEQFF
TRBV5-1,TRBD1,TRBJ1-1,-,TGCGCCAGCAGCAAGGGACAGGCGAACACTGAAGCTTTCTTT,CASSKGQANTEAFF
TRBV11-2,-,TRBJ2-3,-,TGTGCCAGCAGCTATCCTCAACTATCGTATATCCCTAGCACAGATACGCAGTATTTT,CASSYPQLSYIPSTDTQYF
TRBV12-3/TRBV12-4,-,TRBJ2-2,-,TGTGCCAGCAGCCGAGGGACCGGGGAGCTGTTTTTT,CASSRGTGELFF
TRBV27,-,TRBJ2-2,-,TGTGCCAGCAGTTTAGCCGCGGTTCTAACCACCGGGGAGCTGTTTTTT,CASSLAAVLTTGELFF
TRBV5-4,-,TRBJ2-7,-,TGTGCCAGCAGTCAGACCGGGTTCCCCTACGAGCAGTACTTC,CASSQTGFPYEQYF
TRBV28,-,TRBJ1-1,-,TGTGCCAGCAGTTCTGACAGTATTCTTCCGGCTTTCTTT,CASSSDSILPAFF
TRBV28,-,TRBJ1-1,-,TGTGCCACTCGAAGCGGGATTGGAATCGGTGAAGCTTTCTTT,CATRSGIGIGEAFF
TRBV2,TRBD2,TRBJ2-1,-,TGTGCCAGCAGTGGAGGCGGGAGCTCCTACAATGAGCAGTTCTTC,CASSGGGSSYNEQFF
TRBV28,TRBD2,TRBJ2-1,-,TGTGCCAGCACCCCGGGACTAGCCGACAGATCCTACAATGAGCAGTTCTTC,CASTPGLADRSYNEQFF
TRBV11-2,TRBD2,TRBJ2-7,once,TGTGCCAGCAGCTTATACGGGGGGTCGGTGTTCGAGCAGTACTTC,CASSLYGGSVFEQYF
TRBV5-6,-,TRBJ2-5,-,TGTGCCAGCAGCTTGCGTGGCGGGACGGACAAAGAGACCCAGTACTTC,CASSLRGGTDKETQYF
TRBV7-2,TRBD2,TRBJ2-2,-,TGTGCCAGCAGCCAGGGGGGACTAGCGGGAACCGGGGAGCTGTTTTTT,CASSQGGLAGTGELFF
TRBV28,-,TRBJ1-6,-,TGTGCCAGCGTGGCCGGTCAGGATTCACCCCTCCACTTT,CASVAGQDSPLHF
TRBV7-6,TRBD2,TRBJ2-1,once,TGTGCCAGCGGACTCGGCTCGGGGGGGACCTACAATGAGCAGTTCTTC,CASGLGSGGTYNEQFF
TRBV30,-,TRBJ1-2,-,TGTGCCTGGAGTGAAGGACTGCACTATGGCTACACCTTC,CAWSEGLHYGYTF
TRBV15,TRBD2,TRBJ2-4,-,TGTGCCACCAGCAGAGCCCCCCAGGGGCTAGCGGGGCCGGAGGGCATTCAGTACTTC,CATSRAPQGLAGPEGIQYF
TRBV19,-,TRBJ1-6,-,TGTGCCAGTAGAGTCCGACAGGAGAGCTCCTATAATTCACCCCTCCACTTT,CASRVRQESSYNSPLHF
TRBV6-6,TRBD1,TRBJ1-1,-,TGTGCCAGCAGTCGATCTACAGGGGGCACTGAAGCTTTCTTT,CASSRSTGGTEAFF
TRBV11-2,-,TRBJ2-5,-,TGTGCCAGCAGCTTTTATCACAGGGTTCAAGAGACCCAGTACTTC,CASSFYHRVQETQYF
TRBV27,-,TRBJ1-2,-,TGTGCCAGCAGTTTAGGCTCCTATGCGGGAGGCTACACCTTC,CASSLGSYAGGYTF
TRBV21-1,-,TRBJ2-2,-,TGTGCCAGCAGTTCGGCCGGGGGGGTCGTTCAAACCGGGGAGCTGTTTTTT,CASSSAGGVVQTGELFF
TRBV7-2,-,TRBJ2-5,-,TGTGCCAGCAGCTTAGGGCTAGGACAAGAGACCCAGTACTTC,CASSLGLGQETQYF